Below, one T cell receptor beta chain is given with its context. The antigen remains undetermined. This sample was included in a study of shared clonotypes between healthy human individuals. General study points: Rarefaction showed that sequencing of sorted subsets was incomplete (despite large depth). Non-shared clonotypes showed lower generation probabilities than clonotypes common to all four donors.

Naive CD8 cells comprised CD45RO-negative, CCR7-positively selected cells, excluding terminally differentiated effector memory CD45RA+ cells. Donation came from healthy HIV-negative adults that had no recent acute infections or vaccinations. Libraries were prepared by immunoSEQ multiplex PCR; TCRdb keeps only in-frame clonotypes and omits some of them. The table lists over 2 million clones, about 95% of them singletons. Specimen: naive CD8+ T cells sorted from blood. The receptor was isolated from a man between 18 and 29 years old in good health.

CDR3 sequence: CASSLNSGTGWYEQYF. In DNA form, the CDR3 reads TGTGCCAGCAGCTTAAACTCCGGGACAGGGTGGTACGAGCAGTACTTC. The rearrangement uses TRBV7-9 and TRBJ2-7; the match to TRBD1 covers 9 bases. Germline loops: CDR1 SEHNR, CDR2 FQNEAQ (reference sequence). The J segment lost 4 bases and the V segment lost 2 bases, leaving 9 bases of the junction unmatched. This CDR3 is built from 16 residues.